This is a list of T cell receptor beta chains from one sample in a study of beta chain features in type 1 diabetes. Profiled with immunoSEQ multiplex PCR; TCRdb holds only in-frame clones, not every one. The sample shows about 16,000 clones, under 80% of them seen only once. Sequences were obtained from stem cell memory CD4+ T cells from blood. These receptors were collected from a young man with type 1 diabetes. Both conserved end residues are part of each CDR3. The D gene is left open where the match is weak. Clone size is stated in some rows and not others, as once, few, many or a class when expanded.

j_call | v_call | d_call | clone_size | cdr3_nt | cdr3_aa
TRBJ1-3 | TRBV4-2 | NA | NA | TGTGCCAGCAGCCAACGCGGGGTGGATGGAAACACCATATATTTT | CASSQRGVDGNTIYF
TRBJ1-3 | TRBV18 | TRBD1 | NA | TGTGCCAGCTCACCCGGACAGGGGGCCTTTGGAAACACCATATATTTT | CASSPGQGAFGNTIYF
TRBJ1-2 | TRBV5-1 | TRBD1 | NA | TGCGCCAGCAGCTCCACGGGACAGAGTAACTATGGCTACACCTTC | CASSSTGQSNYGYTF
TRBJ2-3 | TRBV5-1 | TRBD2 | NA | TGCGCCAGCAGCTTGAGCGGGGACAGCACAGATACGCAGTATTTT | CASSLSGDSTDTQYF
TRBJ2-7 | TRBV30 | NA | NA | TGTGCCTGGAGTGTAGGTGAGGATCACTCCTACGAGCAGTACTTC | CAWSVGEDHSYEQYF
TRBJ2-1 | TRBV5-1 | TRBD2 | once | TGCGCCAGCAGCTTGTTGAGCGGGGGAAACAATGAGCAGTTCTTC | CASSLLSGGNNEQFF
TRBJ2-3 | TRBV7-2 | TRBD2 | few | TGTGCCAGCAGCCTTAGCGGGGGGCCAGATACGCAGTATTTT | CASSLSGGPDTQYF
TRBJ1-5 | TRBV6-1 | NA | NA | TGTGCCAGCAGTGAAAGCAGGCCCAGCTCTTATCAGCCCCAGCATTTT | CASSESRPSSYQPQHF
TRBJ2-5 | TRBV2 | NA | NA | TGTGCCAGCACCCGAGGTTGGAGAGAGACCCAGTACTTC | CASTRGWRETQYF
TRBJ2-5 | TRBV6-1 | TRBD1 | NA | TGTGCCAGCAGCACAGGGGGGACCCAGTACTTC | CASSTGGTQYF
TRBJ1-1 | TRBV5-4 | NA | NA | TGTGCCAGCAGCCCCGGCGGGATTATGAACACTGAAGCTTTCTTT | CASSPGGIMNTEAFF
TRBJ1-1 | TRBV7-9 | TRBD1 | NA | TGTGCCAGCAGCTCGAACAGGGGTTACTTTACTGAAGCTTTCTTT | CASSSNRGYFTEAFF
TRBJ2-5 | TRBV4-3 | NA | few | TGCGCCAGCAGCCAGGCTAGCCAAGAGACCCAGTACTTC | CASSQASQETQYF
TRBJ1-6 | TRBV10-1 | NA | NA | TGCGCCAGCAGTGAGTTTGGGGGCGCTGATTCACCCCTCCACTTT | CASSEFGGADSPLHF
TRBJ2-7 | TRBV7-2 | TRBD2 | NA | TGTGCCAGCAGCTCGTTAGCGGGGGACTACTCCTACGAGCAGTACTTC | CASSSLAGDYSYEQYF
TRBJ1-4 | TRBV4-2 | TRBD1 | NA | TGTGCCAGCAGCCAAGAGACAGGGGCGGGAAAACTGTTTTTT | CASSQETGAGKLFF
TRBJ2-1 | TRBV5-4 | NA | few | TGTGCCACCTCGGGGTACGATGAGCAGTTCTTC | CATSGYDEQFF
TRBJ1-2 | TRBV28 | TRBD1 | NA | TGTGCCAGCAGTCTGGGACAGGGGATTTCTCTTAAGGGGTATGGCTACACCTTC | CASSLGQGISLKGYGYTF
TRBJ2-1 | TRBV11-2 | TRBD1 | few | TGTGCCAGCAGCTCCAACAGGGGGCAGGACAATGAGCAGTTCTTC | CASSSNRGQDNEQFF
TRBJ1-1 | TRBV7-9 | NA | NA | TGTGCCAGCAGCACCTACAGGAGGGACACTGAAGCTTTCTTT | CASSTYRRDTEAFF
TRBJ2-3 | TRBV10-3 | NA | NA | TGTGCCTCTAAGAGCTCTAGCACAGATACGCAGTATTTT | CASKSSSTDTQYF
TRBJ1-2 | TRBV28 | NA | NA | TGTGCCAGCAGTTTAGAGGCAGGGCGCGGCTACACCTTC | CASSLEAGRGYTF
TRBJ1-4 | TRBV7-2 | NA | NA | TGTGCCAGCAGCCAAGAGGACAGTGTTGCAACTAATGAAAAACTGTTTTTT | CASSQEDSVATNEKLFF
TRBJ1-5 | TRBV7-9 | NA | NA | TGTGCCAGCAGCCGAGACAGCCAGCCCCAGCATTTT | CASSRDSQPQHF
TRBJ2-2 | TRBV11-2 | TRBD1 | NA | TGTGCCAGCAGCCCCGACAGGGCGAGAACCGGGGAGCTGTTTTTT | CASSPDRARTGELFF
TRBJ1-6 | TRBV30 | NA | NA | TGTGCCTGGAGTGCAGGGCGTCGATCACCCCTCCACTTT | CAWSAGRRSPLHF
TRBJ2-1 | TRBV5-1 | TRBD2 | NA | TGCGCCAGCAGCCTTCTAGCGGGGGAATTGAATGAGCAGTTCTTC | CASSLLAGELNEQFF
TRBJ2-1 | TRBV5-1 | TRBD1 | NA | TGCGCCAGCAACGACAGGGGTCCCTCCGATGAGCAGTTCTTC | CASNDRGPSDEQFF
TRBJ2-7 | TRBV11-2 | TRBD1 | NA | TGTGCCAGCAGCAGTGAGGGGGCTCAGGGGTACGAGCAGTACTTC | CASSSEGAQGYEQYF
TRBJ2-5 | TRBV9 | NA | NA | TGTGCCAGCAGCTTATCACTAGGTCCGGGTGAGACCCAGTACTTC | CASSLSLGPGETQYF
TRBJ2-4 | TRBV10-3 | NA | once | TGTGCCATCGGCGCTAGCTCCGGCGACGAAAACATTCAGTACTTC | CAIGASSGDENIQYF
TRBJ1-2 | TRBV2 | TRBD1 | NA | TGTGCCACCGATTGGACAGGGGGTACTGGCTACACCTTC | CATDWTGGTGYTF
TRBJ1-2 | TRBV6-5 | TRBD1 | NA | TGTGCCAGCAGCTCCCGACAGGGAAACTATGGCTACACCTTC | CASSSRQGNYGYTF
TRBJ2-7 | TRBV19 | TRBD1 | NA | TGTGCCAGTAGTATAAACAGCGGGACAGGGGGCTACGAGCAGTACTTC | CASSINSGTGGYEQYF
TRBJ1-1 | TRBV5-5 | NA | NA | TGTGCCAGCGGCAACCTGGACACCGCGGACACTGAAGCTTTCTTT | CASGNLDTADTEAFF
TRBJ1-3 | TRBV7-9 | TRBD1 | NA | TGTGCCAGCAGCGCTCTACAGGGGAGCGGAAACACCATATATTTT | CASSALQGSGNTIYF
TRBJ2-2 | TRBV29-1 | NA | NA | TGCAGCGTTGAATCTGTCCCCGGGGAGCTGTTTTTT | CSVESVPGELFF
TRBJ1-1 | TRBV27 | NA | NA | TGTGCCAGCAGTTTAAGACCCGGGACTGCCACTGAAGCTTTCTTT | CASSLRPGTATEAFF
TRBJ1-1 | TRBV4-1 | TRBD1 | few | TGCGCCAGCAGCCAAGTTCCACAGGGGGCGAACACTGAAGCTTTCTTT | CASSQVPQGANTEAFF
TRBJ2-5 | TRBV19 | TRBD1 | NA | TGTGCCAGTAGTTGGACAGGGTCAGACCAAGAGACCCAGTACTTC | CASSWTGSDQETQYF
TRBJ2-7 | TRBV7-3 | NA | NA | TGTGCCAGCAGCTCCGTCGGGAAAGGAGAGCAGTACTTC | CASSSVGKGEQYF
TRBJ2-7 | TRBV28 | TRBD1 | few | TGTGCCAGCAGTGATACAGGGGGCTCGTACCCTCGTTACTACGAGCAGTACTTC | CASSDTGGSYPRYYEQYF
TRBJ1-1 | TRBV19 | TRBD1 | NA | TGTGCCAGTAGTCCGAGACAGGGGAACACTGAAGCTTTCTTT | CASSPRQGNTEAFF
TRBJ2-5 | TRBV7-8 | NA | few | TGTGCCAGCGGTCCCTATACGGAGACCCAGTACTTC | CASGPYTETQYF
TRBJ2-7 | TRBV18 | TRBD1 | once | TGTGCCAGCTCACCATCGGCTGCAGGGGGAGACGAGCAGTACTTC | CASSPSAAGGDEQYF
TRBJ1-3 | TRBV7-9 | TRBD1 | NA | TGTGCCAGCAGCCGCCCGGGACAGAGCTCCTCTGGAAACACCATATATTTT | CASSRPGQSSSGNTIYF
TRBJ2-1 | TRBV6-5 | NA | few | TGTGCCAGCACTCCACTCTCTGGGCTGATTGAGTTCTTC | CASTPLSGLIEFF
TRBJ2-7 | TRBV6-5 | TRBD1 | NA | TGTGCCAGCAGTTACGAAATTGGGACAGGGGATTACGAGCAGTACTTC | CASSYEIGTGDYEQYF
TRBJ2-7 | TRBV7-9 | TRBD1 | NA | TGTGCCAGCAGCCCCGGGACAGGGGGCTTGAGCGAGCAGTACTTC | CASSPGTGGLSEQYF
TRBJ2-3 | TRBV27 | NA | NA | TGTGCCACCCACCCGGTATTCACAGATACGCAGTATTTT | CATHPVFTDTQYF
TRBJ1-1 | TRBV7-2 | NA | NA | TGTGCCAGCATTTATGGGAAGGGGTGGACTGAAGCTTTCTTT | CASIYGKGWTEAFF
TRBJ2-5 | TRBV28 | NA | NA | TGTGCCAGCAGCCTCCACGGCCAAGAGACCCAGTACTTC | CASSLHGQETQYF
TRBJ1-1 | TRBV30 | NA | NA | TGTGCCTGGCGAGGGTTGAACACTGAAGCTTTCTTT | CAWRGLNTEAFF
TRBJ2-1 | TRBV11-1 | TRBD1 | NA | TGTGCCAGCAGCTTAGCCGGAGGGACAGGTTTCTATGATACGTTCTTC | CASSLAGGTGFYDTFF
TRBJ2-3 | TRBV4-1 | NA | NA | TGCGCCAGCAGCCAAGTTTTGAGTACGCAGTATTTT | CASSQVLSTQYF
TRBJ1-1 | TRBV30 | NA | NA | TGTGCCTGGATTTCGGGGACTAACACTGAAGCTTTCTTT | CAWISGTNTEAFF
TRBJ1-4 | TRBV5-1 | TRBD1 | NA | TGCGCCAGCAGCCCTGCCGGGACAGTTAATGAAAAACTGTTTTTT | CASSPAGTVNEKLFF